Listed below are T cell receptor beta chains from one sample, sequenced in a study of CD4 T cells in relation to SARS-CoV-2 and coronaviruses. Their target antigens are unknown. The data were produced by immunoSEQ multiplex PCR, yet TCRdb's version contains in-frame clones alone and is incomplete. The sample lists roughly 38,000 clones; nearly 85% were seen once. Sequenced: naive CD4+ T cells from PBMCs, cultured in vitro. The receptors were sampled from an adult with COVID-19. Both conserved end residues are part of each CDR3. D genes are given only for firm matches. Some rows mark clone size as missing; the rest say once, few, many or name a class of expanded clone.

TRBJ1-6 . . TRBV28 TGTGCCAGCAGTTTAGACCAGGGGAGTTTACCCCTCCACTTT CASSLDQGSLPLHF
TRBJ2-3 once TRBD2 TRBV7-3 TGTGCCAGCAGCTTAGTCTCAGCGGGAGGAGCAGATACGCAGTATTTT CASSLVSAGGADTQYF
TRBJ2-6 . . TRBV20-1 TGCAGTGCTAGTTCTGTGTTCTCGGCCTCTGGGGCCAACGTCCTGACTTTC CSASSVFSASGANVLTF
TRBJ2-1 . . TRBV5-1 TGCGCCAGCAGCCCGGTCTCCTACAATGAGCAGTTCTTC CASSPVSYNEQFF
TRBJ2-5 . . TRBV10-3 TGTGCCACTAGGGGTAGGGATAAGGAAGAGACCCAGTACTTC CATRGRDKEETQYF
TRBJ2-1 . . TRBV20-1 TGCAGTGCTAGAGAGCGTGATGAGCAGTTCTTC CSARERDEQFF
TRBJ1-5 . . TRBV12-3/TRBV12-4 TGTGCCAGCAGTTTACCGTCCCAACCCCAGCATTTT CASSLPSQPQHF
TRBJ2-7 . . TRBV4-1 TGCGCCAGCAGCCAAGTGTCCAGGGTAGGTGGGTCGTACGAGCAGTACTTC CASSQVSRVGGSYEQYF
TRBJ2-3 . TRBD2 TRBV7-9 TGTGCCCCCGGGGGGGGTCCCCAAGGTACAGATACGCAGTATTTT CAPGGGPQGTDTQYF
TRBJ2-1 . TRBD2 TRBV30 TGTGCCTGGAGCCCCCGGGACTACAGTCCTGAGCAGTTCTTC CAWSPRDYSPEQFF
TRBJ1-1 . TRBD1 TRBV6-5 TGTGCCAGCAGTTACTCTGACAGGGGGTCGGGCGCTTTCTTT CASSYSDRGSGAFF
TRBJ2-3 . TRBD2 TRBV2 TGTGCCAGCAGCCCTCCTAGCGGGAGGCCAAAAACTAACACCAACACAGATACGCAGTATTTT CASSPPSGRPKTNTNTDTQYF
TRBJ1-2 . . TRBV18 TGTGCCAGCTCACATCTTGCCGCTTTGGATGGCTACACCTTC CASSHLAALDGYTF
TRBJ2-3 once TRBD1 TRBV24-1 TGTGCCACCAGTCGATCCGGGACAGGGGGCGCAGATACGCAGTATTTT CATSRSGTGGADTQYF
TRBJ2-1 once TRBD2 TRBV28 TGTGCCAGCAGCCTGGAGGGGATCCCCGCGGGGGATGAGCAGTTCTTC CASSLEGIPAGDEQFF
TRBJ1-1 . TRBD1 TRBV6-4 TGTGCCAGCAAAAGGGGGCCCGACACTGAAGCTTTCTTT CASKRGPDTEAFF
TRBJ1-4 . . TRBV18 TGTGCCAGCTCACTAGGGGAGCGTGAAAAACTGTTTTTT CASSLGEREKLFF
TRBJ2-7 . TRBD2 TRBV3-1/TRBV3-2 TGTGCCAGCAGCCAAACCGGGAGGTACGAGCAGTACTTC CASSQTGRYEQYF
TRBJ1-1 . TRBD1 TRBV18 TGTGCCAGCTCACCACGGACAGGAGAAGCTTTCTTT CASSPRTGEAFF
TRBJ2-7 . . TRBV28 TGTGCCAGCAGTTCCCTCAGGGGACTACCTGACGAGCAGTACTTC CASSSLRGLPDEQYF